The text below deals with one T cell receptor (beta chain). No antigen is known for it. The sample originates from a study of blood T cells in healthy people across ages. Next came a second PCR, run for about 7 to 12 cycles, which used a sample-barcoded 5' primer along with a J-beta primer mix. MiXCR, applied by TCRdb to the 5' RACE reads, yields one record per CDR3 protein. The sample has about 670,000 distinct CDR3 sequences; 35% to 50% are singletons. The germline CDR1 and CDR2 sequences are KGHDR and SFDVKD. The CDR3 is 15 amino acids. V gave up 4 bases and J gave up 5 bases; unmatched junction bases: 9. Findings and limits, study-wide: Per-million-T-cell TCR beta diversity fell roughly linearly with age. There were more naive CD4+ cells and higher diversity in long-lived donors than in aged donors.

There were healthy Caucasian individuals from Russia, aged roughly 6 to 90, serving as donors. This sequence was found in a man aged 80 or over in good health. V gene TRBV24-1 combines with J gene TRBJ2-5; 7 positions agree with TRBD1. The specimen sequenced was blood. CDR3 bases: TGTGCCACCAGTGACCCGACAGGGATCGGTGAGACCCAGTACTTC. It codes for CATSDPTGIGETQYF.